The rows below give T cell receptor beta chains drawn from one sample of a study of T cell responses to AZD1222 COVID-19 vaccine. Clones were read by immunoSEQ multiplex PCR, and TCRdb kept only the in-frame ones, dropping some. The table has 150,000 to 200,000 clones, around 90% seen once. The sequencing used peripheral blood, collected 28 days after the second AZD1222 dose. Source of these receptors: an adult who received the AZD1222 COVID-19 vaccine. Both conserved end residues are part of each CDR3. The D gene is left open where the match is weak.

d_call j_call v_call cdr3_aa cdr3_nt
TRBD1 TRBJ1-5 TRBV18 CASSPGQGRQPQHF TGTGCCAGCTCACCAGGACAGGGAAGGCAGCCCCAGCATTTT
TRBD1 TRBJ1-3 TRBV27 CASGQGAGNTIYF TGTGCCAGCGGACAGGGGGCTGGAAACACCATATATTTT
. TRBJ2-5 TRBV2 CASSSDYQETQYF TGTGCCAGCAGTTCGGACTACCAAGAGACCCAGTACTTC
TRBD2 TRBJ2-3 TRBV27 CASSLVRPSGNFVDTQYF TGTGCCAGCAGTCTTGTACGCCCTAGCGGGAATTTTGTGGATACGCAGTATTTT
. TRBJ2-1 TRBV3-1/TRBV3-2 CASSQASLIRQAFLPGDEQFF TGTGCCAGCAGCCAAGCATCTTTAATTAGACAGGCATTTCTCCCCGGCGATGAGCAGTTCTTC
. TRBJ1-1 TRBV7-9 CASSPQGPEAFF TGTGCCAGCAGCCCCCAGGGCCCTGAAGCTTTCTTT
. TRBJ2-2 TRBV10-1 CASARENTGELFF TGCGCCAGCGCACGGGAGAACACCGGGGAGCTGTTTTTT
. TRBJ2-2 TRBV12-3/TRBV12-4 CASSKGRIGELFF TGTGCCAGCAGCAAAGGCCGCATCGGGGAGCTGTTTTTT
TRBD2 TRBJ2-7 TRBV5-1 CASSWTSGTSYEQYF TGCGCCAGCAGCTGGACTAGCGGGACCTCCTACGAGCAGTACTTC
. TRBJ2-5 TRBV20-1 CSARRLETQYF TGCAGTGCGCGGCGGCTGGAGACCCAGTACTTC